This T cell receptor beta chain was sequenced for a study of blood T cells in healthy people across ages. Trimming stripped 4 bases from V and 1 base from J, with 7 bases between. In germline, CDR1 is SEHNR, CDR2 FQNEAQ (reference sequence). The CDR3 extends over 14 amino acids. This clonotype has just one count. What it binds is not known. Donors ranged from 6 to 90 years old and were healthy Caucasians in Russia. Extracted total RNA amounted to at least 5 micrograms for each sample. Overall study findings and caveats: Versus aged donors, long-lived donors had higher diversity and more naive CD4+ cells. Correlation between TCR beta diversity and naive T cell percentage was strong.

Then a second PCR, running roughly 6 to 12 cycles, was carried out with a sample-barcoded 5' primer and a J-beta primer mix. Each CDR3 protein gets one entry after TCRdb re-called the 5' RACE reads with MiXCR. The sample lists about 640,000 distinct CDR3 sequences, approximately 50% occurring once. The rearrangement links TRBV7-9 to TRBJ2-2, with no clear D. What was sequenced was blood. This receptor was taken from a man aged 55 to 70 in good health. The CDR3 nucleotides read TGTGCCAGCAGCTCCAGACAGAACACCGGGGAGCTGTTTTTT. Residues: CASSSRQNTGELFF.